Sequencing of this T cell receptor beta chain was carried out in a study of blood T cell repertoires in COVID-19. Study-wide background: Sources were T cells, B-cell-depleted T cells, or PBMCs; the material itself was cDNA or gDNA.

Which cohort a participant joined came from the clinical history participants gave. Original analysis: From reference gene primer amplification, estimates of nucleated cell counts were derived. Data came from immunoSEQ multiplex PCR; TCRdb stores just in-frame clones and leaves some out. V, J and clone size reflect that table, while D and trimming were determined from the DNA. The sample records about 320,000 clones, roughly 90% being singletons. The CDR3 is 16 residues long. With 0 bases clipped from V and 1 base from J, the junction kept 5 bases outside the gene matches. Germline CDR1 and CDR2: MDHEN and SYDVKM.

The sample consisted of PBMCs or T cells enriched from blood (not recorded which). The chain is built from TRBV28 and TRBJ1-1; 7 bases align to TRBD1. The clonotype originates from a man in his 60s who had recovered from COVID-19. CDR3 in DNA: TGTGCCAGCAGTTTATGGCAGGGGGTAAGGAACACTGAAGCTTTCTTT. This codes for CASSLWQGVRNTEAFF.